This T cell receptor beta chain emerged from a study of T cell responses to AZD1222 COVID-19 vaccine. Study-wide results and limits: Close to half of spike-specific TCRs reportedly recognize unmutated variant regions.

Libraries were prepared by immunoSEQ multiplex PCR; TCRdb keeps only in-frame clonotypes and omits some of them. The sample has 80,000 or so clones; over 60% are singletons. From germline, CDR1 is DFQATT and CDR2 SNEGSKA (reference sequence). The ends were cut back, 1 base at V and 5 bases at J, with 5 bases in the middle. The CDR3 is made up of 11 amino acids. This clone has just one count. Its antigen is still unknown. This same CDR3 is encoded by further DNA sequences in the sample. The sequence was collected from an adult who received the MenACWY meningococcal vaccine as a control. This chain connects TRBV20-1 to TRBJ2-5, with D unresolved. The source material was peripheral blood, sampled 28 days after the second dose of the MenACWY control vaccine. Written as DNA, the CDR3 is TGCAGTGCTAGAGTAGGGGAGACCCAGTACTTC. Protein sequence: CSARVGETQYF.